The clone carrying this T cell receptor beta chain was seen more than once but under ten times. The antigen remains undetermined. The germline gives CDR1 SGHVS, CDR2 FQNEAQ. V lost 5 bases to trimming and J lost 2 bases; unmatched junction nucleotides: 3. The CDR3 loop spans 13 amino acids. Unique molecular identifiers tagged the TCRbeta library. TCRdb reprocessed the PCR reads with MiXCR, giving one entry per CDR3 protein. The top ten clones hold roughly two fifths of a sample with about 210,000 distinct CDR3 sequences, roughly 18% of them seen once. This sample is part of a study of T-cell reconstitution after alpha-beta-depleted transplantation in children. The study's findings and limits: Newly produced T cells mostly accounted for T-cell counts and diversity one year post-transplant.

This sequence originates from a male patient aged 2 to 10 who had a stem cell transplant for acute lymphoblastic leukemia, so the T cells may come from the graft donor. This specimen consisted of PBMCs, mostly from graft donor cells, obtained 360 days after TCRalphabeta/CD19-depleted stem cell transplant. This sequence joins TRBV7-8 and TRBJ2-7; 7 bases line up with TRBD1. The CDR3 coding sequence is TGTGCCAGCAGCGCAGGGACAGCCTACGAGCAGTACTTC. Residues: CASSAGTAYEQYF.